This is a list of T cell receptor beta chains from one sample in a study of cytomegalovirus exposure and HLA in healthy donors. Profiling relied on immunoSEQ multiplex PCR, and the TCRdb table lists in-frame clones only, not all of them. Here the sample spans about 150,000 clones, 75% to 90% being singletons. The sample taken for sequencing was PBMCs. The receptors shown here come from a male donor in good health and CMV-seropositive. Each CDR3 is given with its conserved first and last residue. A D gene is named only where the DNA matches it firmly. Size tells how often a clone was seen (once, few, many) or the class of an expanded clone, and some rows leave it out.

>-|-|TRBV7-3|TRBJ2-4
CASSLGHLAKNIQYF
TGTGCCAGCAGCTTAGGCCACCTAGCCAAAAACATTCAGTACTTC
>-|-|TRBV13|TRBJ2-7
CASSSEDLYEQYF
TGTGCCAGCAGCTCGGAGGACTTATACGAGCAGTACTTC
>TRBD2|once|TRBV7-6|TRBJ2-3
CASSLKPAGGYTDTQYF
TGTGCCAGCAGCTTAAAGCCAGCGGGAGGGTACACAGATACGCAGTATTTT
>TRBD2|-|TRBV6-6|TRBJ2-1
CASTRGGSSVEQFF
TGTGCCAGCACCCGGGGGGGGTCTAGCGTCGAGCAGTTCTTC
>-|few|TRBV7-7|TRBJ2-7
CASSLGGGTNYEQYF
TGTGCTAGCAGCTTAGGGGGGGGTACCAACTACGAGCAGTACTTC
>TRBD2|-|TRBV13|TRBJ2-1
CASSFSAGEGNEQFF
TGTGCCAGCAGCTTCTCAGCGGGAGAGGGGAATGAGCAGTTCTTC
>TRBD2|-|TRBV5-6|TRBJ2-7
CASSLTSVYSYEQYF
TGTGCCAGCAGCTTGACTAGCGTATACTCCTACGAGCAGTACTTC
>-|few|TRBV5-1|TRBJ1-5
CASSLGRNQPQHF
TGCGCCAGCAGCTTGGGGCGGAATCAGCCCCAGCATTTT
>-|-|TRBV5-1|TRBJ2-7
CASSLRVRSYEQYF
TGCGCCAGCAGCCTACGGGTAAGGTCCTACGAGCAGTACTTC
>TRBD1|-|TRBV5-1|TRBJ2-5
CASSWDRARETQYF
TGCGCCAGCAGCTGGGACAGGGCAAGGGAGACCCAGTACTTC
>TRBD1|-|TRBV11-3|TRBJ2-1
CASSHAGGRYNEQFF
TGTGCCAGCAGCCACGCAGGGGGTCGATACAATGAGCAGTTCTTC
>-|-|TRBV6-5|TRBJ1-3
CASSYSPGSGNTIYF
TGTGCCAGCAGTTACTCGCCGGGCTCTGGAAACACCATATATTTT
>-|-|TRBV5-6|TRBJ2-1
CASSFVRGGYNEQFF
TGTGCCAGCAGCTTTGTGCGAGGGGGATACAATGAGCAGTTCTTC
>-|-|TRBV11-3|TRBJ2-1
CASSSRGNNEQFF
TGTGCCAGCAGCTCAAGGGGGAACAATGAGCAGTTCTTC
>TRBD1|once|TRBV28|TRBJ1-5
CASSSGQGRGQPQHF
TGTGCCAGCAGTTCTGGACAGGGCCGGGGTCAGCCCCAGCATTTT
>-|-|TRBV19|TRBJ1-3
CASSLDRTRGNTIYF
TGTGCCAGTAGTCTCGACAGGACGAGAGGAAACACCATATATTTT
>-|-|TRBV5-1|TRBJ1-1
CASSPAGRREEAFF
TGCGCCAGCAGCCCGGCGGGACGGCGAGAGGAAGCTTTCTTT
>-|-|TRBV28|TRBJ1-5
CASSSFVGTANQPQHF
TGTGCCAGCAGTTCCTTCGTGGGGACTGCAAATCAGCCCCAGCATTTT
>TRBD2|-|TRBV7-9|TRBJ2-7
CASSSGLAGYEQYF
TGTGCCAGCAGCTCCGGACTAGCGGGGTACGAGCAGTACTTC
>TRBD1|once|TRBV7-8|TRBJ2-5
CASSAVPGQGETQYF
TGTGCCAGCAGCGCCGTCCCGGGACAGGGGGAGACCCAGTACTTC
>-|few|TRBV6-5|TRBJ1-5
CASSYARENQPQHF
TGTGCCAGCAGTTATGCCAGGGAAAATCAGCCCCAGCATTTT
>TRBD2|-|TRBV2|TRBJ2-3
CASSVSGFGTDTQYF
TGTGCCAGCAGTGTTAGCGGGTTTGGCACAGATACGCAGTATTTT
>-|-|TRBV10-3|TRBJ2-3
CAISVGQTDTQYF
TGTGCCATCAGTGTGGGCCAGACAGATACGCAGTATTTT
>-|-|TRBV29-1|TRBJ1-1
CSVGDSRKAEAFF
TGCAGCGTTGGCGACAGTAGAAAGGCTGAAGCTTTCTTT
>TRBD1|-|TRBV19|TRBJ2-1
CASTPGSGTGGFNEQFF
TGTGCCAGTACCCCCGGGTCCGGGACAGGGGGTTTTAATGAGCAGTTCTTC
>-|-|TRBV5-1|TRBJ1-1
CASSLGWGRMNTEAFF
TGCGCCAGCAGCTTGGGATGGGGCCGGATGAACACTGAAGCTTTCTTT
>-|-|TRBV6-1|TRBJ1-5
CASSEVWAGFGGNQPQHF
TGTGCCAGCAGTGAAGTATGGGCAGGGTTTGGGGGCAATCAGCCCCAGCATTTT
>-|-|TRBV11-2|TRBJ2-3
CASSTPTSSSPRGTQYF
TGTGCCAGCAGCACCCCAACTAGCTCTTCACCTCGGGGTACGCAGTATTTT
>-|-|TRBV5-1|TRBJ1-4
CASSLDGFRTNEKLFF
TGCGCCAGCAGCTTGGATGGCTTCAGAACTAATGAAAAACTGTTTTTT
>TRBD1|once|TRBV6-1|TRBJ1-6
CASSEGARGKSPLHF
TGTGCCAGCAGTGAAGGGGCCAGGGGGAAATCACCCCTCCACTTT
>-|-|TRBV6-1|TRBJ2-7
CASSERGRLPSYEQYF
TGTGCCAGCAGTGAGCGGGGGCGACTACCCTCCTACGAGCAGTACTTC
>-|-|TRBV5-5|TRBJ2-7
CASTLGESYEQYF
TGTGCCAGCACCTTGGGGGAGTCCTACGAGCAGTACTTC
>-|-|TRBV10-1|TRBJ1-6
CASPWTASNSPLHF
TGCGCCAGCCCCTGGACAGCCTCTAATTCACCCCTCCACTTT
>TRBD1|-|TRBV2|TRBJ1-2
CASSDFPQGAEDYGYTF
TGTGCCAGCAGTGATTTCCCACAGGGGGCGGAGGACTATGGCTACACCTTC
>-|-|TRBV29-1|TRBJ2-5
CSSAAQRGETQYF
TGCAGCTCAGCGGCACAAAGGGGGGAGACCCAGTACTTC
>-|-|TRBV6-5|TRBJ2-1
CASSPQRPGYNEQFF
TGTGCCAGCAGCCCACAAAGACCGGGCTACAATGAGCAGTTCTTC
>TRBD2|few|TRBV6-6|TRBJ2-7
CASSYPGLAGAEQYF
TGTGCCAGCAGTTATCCGGGACTAGCGGGAGCCGAGCAGTACTTC
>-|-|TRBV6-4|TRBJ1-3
CASSVPGPGNTIYF
TGTGCCAGCAGTGTACCAGGGCCTGGAAACACCATATATTTT
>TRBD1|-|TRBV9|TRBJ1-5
CASSSSDRGNNQPQHF
TGTGCCAGCAGCTCATCGGACAGGGGAAACAATCAGCCCCAGCATTTT
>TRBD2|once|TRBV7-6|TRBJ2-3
CASGGTSGTDTQYF
TGTGCCAGCGGGGGGACTAGCGGCACAGATACGCAGTATTTT
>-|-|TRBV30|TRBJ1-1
CAWALGPGDTEAFF
TGTGCCTGGGCCCTTGGTCCCGGGGACACTGAAGCTTTCTTT
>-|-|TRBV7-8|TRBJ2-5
CASSLRRGETQYF
TGTGCCAGCAGCTTAAGGAGGGGAGAGACCCAGTACTTC
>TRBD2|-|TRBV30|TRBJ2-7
CAWSAPSGRVYEQYF
TGTGCCTGGAGTGCTCCTAGCGGGAGGGTCTACGAGCAGTACTTC
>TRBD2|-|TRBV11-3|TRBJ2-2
CASRRTSGRRNTGELFF
TGTGCCAGCAGACGGACTAGCGGGAGGAGGAACACCGGGGAGCTGTTTTTT
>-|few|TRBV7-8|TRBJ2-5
CASSQTSGIQYF
TGTGCCAGCAGCCAAACCTCAGGGATCCAGTACTTC
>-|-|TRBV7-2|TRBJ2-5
CASRPPSQETQYF
TGTGCCAGCAGGCCTCCCAGTCAAGAGACCCAGTACTTC
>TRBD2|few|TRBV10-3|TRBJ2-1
CAISDGRAGNEQFF
TGTGCCATCAGTGACGGGAGGGCCGGAAATGAGCAGTTCTTC
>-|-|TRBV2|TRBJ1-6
CASSETGYNSPLHF
TGTGCCAGCAGTGAAACAGGGTATAATTCACCCCTCCACTTT
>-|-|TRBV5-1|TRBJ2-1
CASSLLDSHNEQFF
TGCGCCAGCAGCTTGTTGGACAGCCACAATGAGCAGTTCTTC
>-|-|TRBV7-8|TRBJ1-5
CASSFGQIGNQPQHF
TGTGCCAGCAGTTTCGGACAGATCGGCAATCAGCCCCAGCATTTT
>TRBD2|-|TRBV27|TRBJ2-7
CASRGLAGVAHEQYF
TGTGCCAGCAGGGGACTAGCGGGAGTGGCCCACGAGCAGTACTTC
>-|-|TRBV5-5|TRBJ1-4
CASSLGGGSEKLFF
TGTGCCAGCAGCTTGGGCGGTGGGAGTGAAAAACTGTTTTTT
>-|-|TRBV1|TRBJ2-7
CTSSPRYYEQYF
TGCACCAGCAGCCCACGGTACTACGAGCAGTACTTC
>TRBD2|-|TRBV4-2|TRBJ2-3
CASSLLGLADHEGDTQYF
TGTGCCAGCAGCCTCCTGGGACTAGCGGACCACGAGGGAGATACGCAGTATTTT
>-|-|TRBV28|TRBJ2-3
CASRRRGRGADTQYF
TGTGCCAGCAGGCGGAGGGGGCGGGGGGCAGATACGCAGTATTTT
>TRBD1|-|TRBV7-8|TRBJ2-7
CASSLAKGTGGSSYEQYF
TGTGCCAGCAGCTTAGCGAAGGGGACAGGGGGAAGCTCCTACGAGCAGTACTTC
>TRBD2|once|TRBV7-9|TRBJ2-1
CSSRRTSGRASYNEQFF
TGTTCCAGCAGGCGGACTAGCGGGAGGGCCTCCTACAATGAGCAGTTCTTC
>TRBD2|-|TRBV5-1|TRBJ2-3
CASSLGLAGLASTDTQYF
TGCGCCAGCAGCTTGGGGCTAGCGGGATTAGCTAGCACAGATACGCAGTATTTT
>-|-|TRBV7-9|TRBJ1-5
CSSSPDGGSVEPQHF
TGTTCCAGCAGCCCCGACGGGGGAAGCGTCGAGCCCCAGCATTTT
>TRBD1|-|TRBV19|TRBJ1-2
CASSIVRGQFYGYTF
TGTGCCAGTAGTATAGTCAGGGGGCAATTCTATGGCTACACCTTC